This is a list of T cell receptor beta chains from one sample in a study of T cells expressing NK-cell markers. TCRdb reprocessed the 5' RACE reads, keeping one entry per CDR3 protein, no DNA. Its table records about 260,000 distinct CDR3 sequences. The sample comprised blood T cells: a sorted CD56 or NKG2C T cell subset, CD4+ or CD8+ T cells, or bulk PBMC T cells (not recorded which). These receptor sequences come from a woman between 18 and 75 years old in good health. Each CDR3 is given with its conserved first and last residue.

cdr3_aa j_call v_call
CAISAGLLLGETQYF TRBJ2-5 TRBV10-3
CSAPQPGQGYNEQFF TRBJ2-1 TRBV20-1
CASSYLQGVLNYGYTF TRBJ1-2 TRBV6-5
CASSPKGGDYGYTF TRBJ1-2 TRBV7-3
CSARLGQSLETHYNEQFF TRBJ2-1 TRBV20-1
CASSSRTGGGQPQHF TRBJ1-5 TRBV12-3/TRBV12-4
CASSPQNFEQFF TRBJ2-1 TRBV18
CAWRRQGGDQPQHF TRBJ1-5 TRBV30
CASSYQGQGVGEAFF TRBJ1-1 TRBV5-1
CASSFRLVSGTDTQYF TRBJ2-3 TRBV2
CVLGTPDHTDTQYF TRBJ2-3 TRBV6-4
CATSRDMETQYF TRBJ2-5 TRBV15
CSVGGTGLNQPQHF TRBJ1-5 TRBV29-1
CASSSTSGRTDTQYF TRBJ2-3 TRBV7-9
CSARDGDRGLSAKNIQYF TRBJ2-4 TRBV20-1
CASSLGPLGNEQFF TRBJ2-1 TRBV12-3/TRBV12-4
CASSLPGVGGYYNEQFF TRBJ2-1 TRBV5-1
CASGRADTQYF TRBJ2-3 TRBV4-3
CATSRDLLGDTIYF TRBJ1-3 TRBV15
CASALSKRTDTQYF TRBJ2-3 TRBV12-5
CASSSLPGLADTQYF TRBJ2-3 TRBV6-5
CASSLQVLQGYTF TRBJ1-2 TRBV5-1
CASSSRSSNQPQHF TRBJ1-5 TRBV7-2
CASSYSRPSSYNEQFF TRBJ2-1 TRBV6-5
CASSLGRAGDFGGYTF TRBJ1-2 TRBV7-3
CATSAGETQYF TRBJ2-5 TRBV24-1
CASGVTTDTQYF TRBJ2-3 TRBV11-2
CASSPPSEYQETQYF TRBJ2-5 TRBV18
CASSGTGGHQPQHF TRBJ1-5 TRBV7-2
CSAASGTGGKTDTQYF TRBJ2-3 TRBV20-1
CASSLYLNEKLFF TRBJ1-4 TRBV4-1
CASGPSDEQFF TRBJ2-1 TRBV12-5
CASSEQGYNQPQHF TRBJ1-5 TRBV2
CASSLARTDNYGYTF TRBJ1-2 TRBV7-9
CASSYSASEDEQFF TRBJ2-1 TRBV6-5
CASSPVLQENEKLFF TRBJ1-4 TRBV18
CASRDRGGWTPLHF TRBJ1-6 TRBV27
CATSDRTGKETQYF TRBJ2-5 TRBV24-1
CATSDLASNTGELFF TRBJ2-2 TRBV24-1
CSASLLYDRRYSNTEAFF TRBJ1-1 TRBV20-1
CASRLTSGRTGDTQYF TRBJ2-3 TRBV6-1
CASGLPLSGESTDTQYF TRBJ2-3 TRBV12-5
CASSRVSGEGDTQYF TRBJ2-3 TRBV4-3
CASSSKVYGYTF TRBJ1-2 TRBV12-3/TRBV12-4
CAWSFPSNQPQHF TRBJ1-5 TRBV30
CASSSGSNSPLHF TRBJ1-6 TRBV12-3/TRBV12-4
CASMGTSGRSYEQYF TRBJ2-7 TRBV7-9
CSVGGGTRVSSGANVLTF TRBJ2-6 TRBV29-1
CASSQEGASADTQYF TRBJ2-3 TRBV4-2
CASRSVGEVGELFF TRBJ2-2 TRBV19
CASSPTTGLQETQYF TRBJ2-5 TRBV11-2
CASKSGGSTDTQYF TRBJ2-3 TRBV10-1
CASSPRQGRGTDTQYF TRBJ2-3 TRBV7-3